The entry below describes one TCR beta chain. Its antigen is not known. The data derive from a study of siplizumab effects on memory and regulatory T cells. Sequencing was performed with immunoSEQ multiplex PCR; in TCRdb, only in-frame clones are kept and a portion is missing. The repertoire has 90,000 to 130,000 clones, roughly 92% of them found once; the top ten carry 1.3%. CDR3 length: 13 amino acids. With 6 bases removed from V and 6 bases from J, the gap between germline ends came to 14 bases. Germline CDR1 is SGHTA and CDR2 is FQGNSA. Regarding the study as a whole: Siplizumab conditions gave an average of around 65% Treg-derived mappable alloreactive CD4+ clones, versus about 30% for controls.

The chain recombines TRBV7-2 with TRBJ1-2; weak D call: TRBD1 (5 bases). The origin of this receptor is a human donor in good health. Input material: CD4+ T cells sorted from blood. CDR3 sequence: CASSRRDSDGYTF. CDR3 nucleotides: TGTGCCAGCAGTCGCCGGGACTCTGATGGCTACACCTTC. The full variable domain, with the rest looked up from reference TRBV7-2 and TRBJ1-2, is GAGVSQSPSNKVTEKGKDVELRCDPISGHTALYWYRQSLGQGLEFLIYFQGNSAPDKSGLPSDRFSAERTGGSVSTLTIQRTQQEDSAVYLCASSRRDSDGYTFGSGTRLTVV.